Sequencing of this T cell receptor (beta chain) was carried out in a study of shared clonotypes between healthy human individuals. Details on this clone: Antigen unknown.

Study-wide results and limits: Rarefaction demonstrated incomplete sorted-subset sequencing despite large depth. Blood alone was sampled, and tissue repertoires likely differ.

The donors were adults (healthy and HIV-negative) with no recent acute infections or vaccinations. Germline lookup yields CDR1 MNHEY and CDR2 SVGAGI. This CDR3 is 14 amino acids long. J gave up 5 bases and V 6 bases, and 9 bases lay outside the gene matches. Execution of the assay was at deep level. TCRdb keeps only in-frame clones here, not all; method: immunoSEQ multiplex PCR. The profile shows approximately 1,500,000 clones, approximately 97% of them singletons. The sequenced sample was naive CD4+ T cells sorted from blood. Subset of the sample: CD45RA+ positively selected. The sequence came from a man aged 25 to 40 in good health. J is TRBJ2-7 and V is TRBV6-5, with 8 bases lining up with TRBD1. The CDR3 DNA sequence: TGTGCCAGCAGGTTGTTGACAGGGGAACACGAGCAGTACTTC. This gives the protein CASRLLTGEHEQYF.